This TCR beta chain was observed in a study of CD8 T cells in Susac syndrome. Random hexamers were used to reverse transcribe an amount of roughly 0.5 to 1 ug RNA. From the immunoSEQ multiplex PCR reads, TCRdb called clonotypes with MiXCR, one entry per CDR3 protein. The sample has fewer than 150,000 distinct CDR3 sequences, under 95% seen once. The CDR3 sequence is 15 residues long. Germline-derived CDR1 and CDR2 are GTSNPN and SVGIG (reference sequence). With V trimmed by 4 bases and J by 1 base, 8 bases remained unmatched. Sequencing of TCR beta was undertaken in CD8+ and CD4+ T cells derived from blood.

The V call is TRBV30, the J call TRBJ2-3; 7 bases fit TRBD1. Sequenced material: CD8+ T cells from PBMCs. This receptor was obtained from a human donor with multiple sclerosis. In DNA form, the CDR3 reads TGTGCCTGGACTCCCTTGGGACAGCGCACAGATACGCAGTATTTT. This codes for CAWTPLGQRTDTQYF.